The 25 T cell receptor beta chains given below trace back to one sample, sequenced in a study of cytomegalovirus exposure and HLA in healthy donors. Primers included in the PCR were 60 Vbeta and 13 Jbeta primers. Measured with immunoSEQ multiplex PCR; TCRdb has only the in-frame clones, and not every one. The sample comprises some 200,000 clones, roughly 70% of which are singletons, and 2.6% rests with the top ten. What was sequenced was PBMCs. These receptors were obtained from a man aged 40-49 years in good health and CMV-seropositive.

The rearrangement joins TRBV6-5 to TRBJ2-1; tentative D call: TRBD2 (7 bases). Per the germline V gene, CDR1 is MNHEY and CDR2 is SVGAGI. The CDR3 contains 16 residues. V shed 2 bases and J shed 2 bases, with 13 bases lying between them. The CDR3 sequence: CASSYGGAKPYNEQFF. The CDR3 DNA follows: TGTGCCAGCAGTTACGGGGGGGCTAAACCCTACAATGAGCAGTTCTTC.

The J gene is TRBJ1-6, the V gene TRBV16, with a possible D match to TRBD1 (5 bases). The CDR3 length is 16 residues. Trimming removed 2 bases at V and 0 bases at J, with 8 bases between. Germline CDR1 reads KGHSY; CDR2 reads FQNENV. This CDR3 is CASSQRQISYNSPLHF. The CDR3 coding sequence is TGTGCCAGCAGCCAACGACAGATCTCCTATAATTCACCCCTCCACTTT.

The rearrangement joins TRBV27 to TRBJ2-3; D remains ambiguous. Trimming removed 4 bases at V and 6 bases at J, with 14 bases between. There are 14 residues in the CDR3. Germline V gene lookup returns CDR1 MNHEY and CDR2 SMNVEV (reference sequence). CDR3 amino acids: CASSSQTGWDTQYF. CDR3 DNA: TGTGCCAGCAGTTCCCAGACCGGGTGGGATACGCAGTATTTT.

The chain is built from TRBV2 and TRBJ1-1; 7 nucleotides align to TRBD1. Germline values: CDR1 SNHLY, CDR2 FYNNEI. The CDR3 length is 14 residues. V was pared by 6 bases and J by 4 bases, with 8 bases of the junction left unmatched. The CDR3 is CASRLDRESTEAFF. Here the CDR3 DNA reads TGTGCCAGCAGACTAGACAGGGAGAGCACTGAAGCTTTCTTT. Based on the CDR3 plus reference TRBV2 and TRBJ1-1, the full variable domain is EPEVTQTPSHQVTQMGQEVILRCVPISNHLYFYWYRQILGQKVEFLVSFYNNEISEKSEIFDDQFSVERPDGSNFTLKIRSTKLEDSAMYFCASRLDRESTEAFFGQGTRLTVV.

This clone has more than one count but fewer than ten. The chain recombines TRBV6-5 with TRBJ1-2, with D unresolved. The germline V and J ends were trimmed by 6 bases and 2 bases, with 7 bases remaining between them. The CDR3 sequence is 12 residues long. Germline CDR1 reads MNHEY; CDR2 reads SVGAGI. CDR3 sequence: CASRQTNYGYTF. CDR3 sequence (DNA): TGTGCCAGCAGACAGACAAACTATGGCTACACCTTC.

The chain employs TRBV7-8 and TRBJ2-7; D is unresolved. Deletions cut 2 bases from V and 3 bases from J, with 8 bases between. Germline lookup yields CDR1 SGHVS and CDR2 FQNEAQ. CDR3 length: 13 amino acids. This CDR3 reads CASSLSEVYEQYF. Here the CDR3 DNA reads TGTGCCAGCAGCTTAAGCGAGGTCTACGAGCAGTACTTC.

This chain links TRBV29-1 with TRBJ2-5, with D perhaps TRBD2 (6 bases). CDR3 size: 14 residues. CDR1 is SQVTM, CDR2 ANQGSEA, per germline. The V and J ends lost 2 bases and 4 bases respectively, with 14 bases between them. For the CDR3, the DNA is TGCAGCGTTGAAACGGCGCCCGGGGGAGAGACCCAGTACTTC. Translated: CSVETAPGGETQYF.

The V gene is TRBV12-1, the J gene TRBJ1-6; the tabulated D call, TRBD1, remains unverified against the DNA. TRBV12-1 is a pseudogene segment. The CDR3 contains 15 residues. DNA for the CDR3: TGTGCCAGCAGCTCGAGACAGGAACATAATTCACCCCTCCACTTT. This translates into CASSSRQEHNSPLHF.

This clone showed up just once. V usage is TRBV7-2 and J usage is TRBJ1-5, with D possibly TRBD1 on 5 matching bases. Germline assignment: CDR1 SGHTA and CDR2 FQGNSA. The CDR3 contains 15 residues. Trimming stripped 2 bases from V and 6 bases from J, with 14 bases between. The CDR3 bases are TGTGCCAGCAGCTTACAGGGAGGAGCTTCTCAGCCCCAGCATTTT. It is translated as CASSLQGGASQPQHF.

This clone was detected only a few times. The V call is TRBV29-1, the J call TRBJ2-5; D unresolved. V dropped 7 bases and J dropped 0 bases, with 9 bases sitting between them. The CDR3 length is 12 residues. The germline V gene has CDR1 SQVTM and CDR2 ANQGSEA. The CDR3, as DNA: TGCAGCGGTACAGCCTACCAAGAGACCCAGTACTTC. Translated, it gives CSGTAYQETQYF.

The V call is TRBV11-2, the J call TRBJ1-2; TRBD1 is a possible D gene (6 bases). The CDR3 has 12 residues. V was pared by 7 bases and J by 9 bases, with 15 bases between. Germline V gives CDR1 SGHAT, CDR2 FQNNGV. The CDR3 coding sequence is TGTGCCAGCAACGGGGGGGCGGAGAGCTACACCTTC. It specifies CASNGGAESYTF.

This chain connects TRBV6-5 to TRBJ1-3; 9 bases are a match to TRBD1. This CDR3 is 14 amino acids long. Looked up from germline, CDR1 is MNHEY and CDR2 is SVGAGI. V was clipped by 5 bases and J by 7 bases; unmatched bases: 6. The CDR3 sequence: CASSMYRGLNTIYF. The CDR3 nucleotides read TGTGCCAGCAGTATGTACAGGGGGCTGAACACCATATATTTT.

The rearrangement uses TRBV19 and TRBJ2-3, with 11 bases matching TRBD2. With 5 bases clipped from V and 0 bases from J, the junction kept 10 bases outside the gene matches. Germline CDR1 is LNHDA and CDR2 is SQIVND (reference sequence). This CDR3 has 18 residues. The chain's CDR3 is CASSLGLAVQPSTDTQYF. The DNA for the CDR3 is TGTGCCAGTAGTCTGGGACTAGCGGTTCAACCTAGCACAGATACGCAGTATTTT.

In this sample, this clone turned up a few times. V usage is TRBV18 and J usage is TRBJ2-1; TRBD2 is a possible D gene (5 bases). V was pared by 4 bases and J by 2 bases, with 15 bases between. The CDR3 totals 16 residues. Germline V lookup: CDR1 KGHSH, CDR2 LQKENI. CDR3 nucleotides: TGTGCCAGCTCACGCCTCTTGAGGGAAACCTACAATGAGCAGTTCTTC. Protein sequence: CASSRLLRETYNEQFF.

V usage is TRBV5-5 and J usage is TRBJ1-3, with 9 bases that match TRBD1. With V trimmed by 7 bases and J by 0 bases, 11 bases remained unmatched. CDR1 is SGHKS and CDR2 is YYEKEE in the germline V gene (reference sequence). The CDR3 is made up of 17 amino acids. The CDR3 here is CASSQDGTGLSGNTIYF. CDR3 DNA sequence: TGTGCCAGCTCCCAGGATGGGACAGGGCTCTCTGGAAACACCATATATTTT.

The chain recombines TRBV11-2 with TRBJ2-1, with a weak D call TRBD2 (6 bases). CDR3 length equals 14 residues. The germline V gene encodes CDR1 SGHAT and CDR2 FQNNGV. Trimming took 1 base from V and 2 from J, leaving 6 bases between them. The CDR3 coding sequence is TGTGCCAGCAGCTTAGGGGGGGCCTACAATGAGCAGTTCTTC. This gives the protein CASSLGGAYNEQFF. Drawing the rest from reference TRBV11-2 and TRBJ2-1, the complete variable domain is EAGVAQSPRYKIIEKRQSVAFWCNPISGHATLYWYQQILGQGPKLLIQFQNNGVVDDSQLPKDRFSAERLKGVDSTLKIQPAKLEDSAVYLCASSLGGAYNEQFFGPGTRLTVL.

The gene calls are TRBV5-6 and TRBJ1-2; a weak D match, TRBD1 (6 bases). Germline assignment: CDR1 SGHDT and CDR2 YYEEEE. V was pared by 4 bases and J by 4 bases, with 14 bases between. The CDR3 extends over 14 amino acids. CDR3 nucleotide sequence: TGTGCCAGCAGCCTGACAGGCGCGCCCTATGGCTACACCTTC. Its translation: CASSLTGAPYGYTF.

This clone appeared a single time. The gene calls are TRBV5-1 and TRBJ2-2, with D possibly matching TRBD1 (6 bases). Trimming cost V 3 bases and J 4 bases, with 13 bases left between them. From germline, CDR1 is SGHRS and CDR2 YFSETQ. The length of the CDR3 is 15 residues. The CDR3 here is CASSYGQTTTGELFF. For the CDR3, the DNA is TGCGCCAGCAGCTATGGACAGACCACCACCGGGGAGCTGTTTTTT. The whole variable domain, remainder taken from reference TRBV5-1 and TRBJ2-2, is KAGVTQTPRYLIKTRGQQVTLSCSPISGHRSVSWYQQTPGQGLQFLFEYFSETQRNKGNFPGRFSGRQFSNSRSEMNVSTLELGDSALYLCASSYGQTTTGELFFGEGSRLTVL.

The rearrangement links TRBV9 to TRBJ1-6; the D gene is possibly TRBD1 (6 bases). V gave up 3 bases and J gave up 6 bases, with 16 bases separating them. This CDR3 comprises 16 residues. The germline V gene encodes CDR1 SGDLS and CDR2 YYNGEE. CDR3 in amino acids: CASSGEGGSINSPLHF. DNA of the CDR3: TGTGCCAGCAGCGGCGAGGGGGGGAGCATTAATTCACCCCTCCACTTT. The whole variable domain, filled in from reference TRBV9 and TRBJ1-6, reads DSGVTQTPKHLITATGQRVTLRCSPRSGDLSVYWYQQSLDQGLQFLIQYYNGEERAKGNILERFSAQQFPDLHSELNLSSLELGDSALYFCASSGEGGSINSPLHFGNGTRLTVT.

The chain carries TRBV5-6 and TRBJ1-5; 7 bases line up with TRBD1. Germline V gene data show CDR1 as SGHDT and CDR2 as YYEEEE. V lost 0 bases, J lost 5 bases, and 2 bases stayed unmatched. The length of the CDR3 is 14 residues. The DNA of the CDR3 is TGTGCCAGCAGCTTGGGGGACAGAGATCAGCCCCAGCATTTT. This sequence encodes CASSLGDRDQPQHF. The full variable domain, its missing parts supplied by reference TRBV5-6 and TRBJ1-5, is DAGVTQSPTHLIKTRGQQVTLRCSPKSGHDTVSWYQQALGQGPQFIFQYYEEEERQRGNFPDRFSGHQFPNYSSELNVNALLLGDSALYLCASSLGDRDQPQHFGDGTRLSIL.

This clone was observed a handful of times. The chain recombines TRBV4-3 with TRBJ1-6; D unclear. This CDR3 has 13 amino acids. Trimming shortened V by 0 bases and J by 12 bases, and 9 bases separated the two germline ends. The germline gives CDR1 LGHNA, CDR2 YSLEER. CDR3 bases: TGCGCCAGCAGCCAAGATTCAGGTGGACCCCTCCACTTT. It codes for CASSQDSGGPLHF.

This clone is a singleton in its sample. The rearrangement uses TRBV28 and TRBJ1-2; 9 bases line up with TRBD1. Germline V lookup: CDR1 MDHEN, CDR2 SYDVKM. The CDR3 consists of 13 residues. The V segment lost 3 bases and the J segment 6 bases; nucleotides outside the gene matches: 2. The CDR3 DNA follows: TGTGCCAGCAGTTTCGGACAGGGGAATGGCTACACCTTC. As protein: CASSFGQGNGYTF.

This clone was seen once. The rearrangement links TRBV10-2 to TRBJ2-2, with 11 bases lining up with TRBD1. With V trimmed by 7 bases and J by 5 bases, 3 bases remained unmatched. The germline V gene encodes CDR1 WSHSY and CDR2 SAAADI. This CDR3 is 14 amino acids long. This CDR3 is CASTGQGATGELFF. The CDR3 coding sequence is TGCGCCAGCACCGGACAGGGGGCAACCGGGGAGCTGTTTTTT.

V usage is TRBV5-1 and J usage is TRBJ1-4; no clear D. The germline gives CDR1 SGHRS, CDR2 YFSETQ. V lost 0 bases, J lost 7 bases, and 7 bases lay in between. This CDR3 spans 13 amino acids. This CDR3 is CASSLGGGEKLFF. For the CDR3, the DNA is TGCGCCAGCAGCTTGGGGGGAGGTGAAAAACTGTTTTTT. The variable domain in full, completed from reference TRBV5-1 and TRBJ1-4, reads KAGVTQTPRYLIKTRGQQVTLSCSPISGHRSVSWYQQTPGQGLQFLFEYFSETQRNKGNFPGRFSGRQFSNSRSEMNVSTLELGDSALYLCASSLGGGEKLFFGSGTQLSVL.

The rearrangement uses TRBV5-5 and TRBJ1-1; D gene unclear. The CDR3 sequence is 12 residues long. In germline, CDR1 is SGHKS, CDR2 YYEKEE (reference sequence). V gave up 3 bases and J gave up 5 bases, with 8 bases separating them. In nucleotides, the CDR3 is TGTGCCAGCAGCTCCCCTACTACTGAAGCTTTCTTT. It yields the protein CASSSPTTEAFF.